These T cell receptor beta chains were read from a single sample in a study of T-cell reconstitution after alpha-beta-depleted transplantation in children. TCRdb analysed the PCR reads with MiXCR anew, one entry per CDR3 protein. There are 200,000 to 250,000 distinct CDR3 sequences in the sample; roughly 10% occur only once, and approximately 30% lies in the top ten. The input for sequencing was PBMCs, taken before TCRalphabeta/CD19-depleted stem cell transplant. These receptors originate from a child under two years old with acute myeloid leukemia, due to receive a stem cell transplant. Each CDR3 is given with its conserved first and last residue. A D gene is named only where the DNA matches it firmly. Clone size is shown for a subset of rows, as once, few, many or a class of expanded clone.

abundance: many; d_gene: NA; v_gene: TRBV20-1; j_gene: TRBJ2-2; CDR3nt: TGCAGTGCTCCATTCCGTGCGGTGAACACCGGGGAGCTGTTTTTT; CDR3aa: CSAPFRAVNTGELFF
abundance: many; d_gene: TRBD1; v_gene: TRBV6-1; j_gene: TRBJ2-5; CDR3nt: TGTGCCAGCAGTGAAGGGTCGACAGGGGGAAGAGAGACCCAGTACTTC; CDR3aa: CASSEGSTGGRETQYF
abundance: few; d_gene: TRBD1; v_gene: TRBV10-1; j_gene: TRBJ2-5; CDR3nt: TGCGCCAGCAGTGGGACAGGGGGCTTGGAAGAGACCCAGTACTTC; CDR3aa: CASSGTGGLEETQYF
abundance: many; d_gene: NA; v_gene: TRBV5-1; j_gene: TRBJ2-1; CDR3nt: TGCGCCAGCAGCTTGGGGACGGGGTACAATGAGCAGTTCTTC; CDR3aa: CASSLGTGYNEQFF
abundance: many; d_gene: NA; v_gene: TRBV20-1; j_gene: TRBJ1-2; CDR3nt: TGCAGTGCTAGAGCATTGGACAGCTCCAACTATGGCTACACCTTC; CDR3aa: CSARALDSSNYGYTF
abundance: many; d_gene: NA; v_gene: TRBV5-5; j_gene: TRBJ2-5; CDR3nt: TGTGCCAGCAGCAAAGAAGAGACCCAGTACTTC; CDR3aa: CASSKEETQYF
abundance: many; d_gene: TRBD2; v_gene: TRBV12-3/TRBV12-4; j_gene: TRBJ2-3; CDR3nt: TGTGCCAGCACGCCGGGACTAGGTCTCTCAGATACGCAGTATTTT; CDR3aa: CASTPGLGLSDTQYF
abundance: many; d_gene: TRBD2; v_gene: TRBV7-9; j_gene: TRBJ2-1; CDR3nt: TGTGCCAGCAGCTTAGGAGGAGCGGGAGTCTACAATGAGCAGTTCTTC; CDR3aa: CASSLGGAGVYNEQFF
abundance: many; d_gene: TRBD1; v_gene: TRBV10-1; j_gene: TRBJ2-1; CDR3nt: TGCGCCAGCAGTGAGTCTGGACAGGGTTTCAATGAGCAGTTCTTC; CDR3aa: CASSESGQGFNEQFF
abundance: few; d_gene: TRBD2; v_gene: TRBV7-2; j_gene: TRBJ2-1; CDR3nt: TGTGCCGGCCACTCTAGCGGTAGCTCCTACAATGAGCAGTTCTTC; CDR3aa: CAGHSSGSSYNEQFF
abundance: many; d_gene: TRBD2; v_gene: TRBV7-2; j_gene: TRBJ2-7; CDR3nt: TGTGCCAGCAGTCTAGCGGGTTCTCTTTACGAGCAGTACTTC; CDR3aa: CASSLAGSLYEQYF
abundance: many; d_gene: TRBD2; v_gene: TRBV20-1; j_gene: TRBJ2-1; CDR3nt: TGCAGTGCTATGGAAAGCGGGATTTCCTACAATGAGCAGTTCTTC; CDR3aa: CSAMESGISYNEQFF
abundance: NA; d_gene: NA; v_gene: TRBV6-5; j_gene: TRBJ1-2; CDR3nt: TGTGCCAGCAGTTACTCTATCTGGCCGGGGGGATCCTACACCTTC; CDR3aa: CASSYSIWPGGSYTF
abundance: many; d_gene: NA; v_gene: TRBV7-9; j_gene: TRBJ1-1; CDR3nt: TGTGCCAGCAGATCTAACACTGAAGCTTTCTTT; CDR3aa: CASRSNTEAFF
abundance: many; d_gene: NA; v_gene: TRBV6-1; j_gene: TRBJ2-7; CDR3nt: TGTGCCAGCAGTACACAGGGCAATCGCGTGGACGAGCAGTACTTC; CDR3aa: CASSTQGNRVDEQYF
abundance: many; d_gene: TRBD1; v_gene: TRBV20-1; j_gene: TRBJ1-2; CDR3nt: TGCAGTGCACACGGACAGGGGGTTTCTAGCTATGGCTACACCTTC; CDR3aa: CSAHGQGVSSYGYTF
abundance: many; d_gene: NA; v_gene: TRBV5-1; j_gene: TRBJ1-4; CDR3nt: TGCGCCAGCAGCTTGGCCTCCCCTGCAACTAATGAAAAACTGTTTTTT; CDR3aa: CASSLASPATNEKLFF
abundance: many; d_gene: NA; v_gene: TRBV3-1; j_gene: TRBJ2-5; CDR3nt: TGTGCCAGCAGCCGAGGGGGAGAGGGGACCCAGTACTTC; CDR3aa: CASSRGGEGTQYF
abundance: many; d_gene: NA; v_gene: TRBV7-2; j_gene: TRBJ1-1; CDR3nt: TGTGCCAGCAGCTTTATAGGGAGGGACACTGAAGCTTTCTTT; CDR3aa: CASSFIGRDTEAFF
abundance: NA; d_gene: NA; v_gene: TRBV24-1; j_gene: TRBJ2-1; CDR3nt: TGTGCCACCAGTGATTTGATCGGGGAAGAGCAGTTCTTC; CDR3aa: CATSDLIGEEQFF
abundance: many; d_gene: NA; v_gene: TRBV19; j_gene: TRBJ1-6; CDR3nt: TGTGCCAGTAGTATCCGCGAGAATTCACCCCTCCACTTT; CDR3aa: CASSIRENSPLHF
abundance: many; d_gene: TRBD1; v_gene: TRBV5-1; j_gene: TRBJ2-1; CDR3nt: TGCGCCAGCAGCTTGGCAAGGACAGGGGAGGATGAGCAGTTCTTC; CDR3aa: CASSLARTGEDEQFF
abundance: many; d_gene: TRBD2; v_gene: TRBV2; j_gene: TRBJ2-5; CDR3nt: TGTGCCGGGGGGAGCGGGAGGGGTGGTGAGACCCAGTACTTC; CDR3aa: CAGGSGRGGETQYF